Reported below is one T cell receptor (beta chain). No antigen is known for it. Sequencing ends 3 residues short of the CDR3 end; the germline J gene provides the rest. This entry comes from a study of T cells in women clearing cervical HPV infection. Study context: Women with histologically confirmed HPV16-related CIN3 or worse, 2 with invasive cancer, served as cases. HLA type could not be excluded as a confounder. Findings of the study overall: CIN3+ cases had significantly higher TCR richness than controls; evenness did not differ. Richness plus V gene abundances separated cases from controls with AUC about 0.8.

The CDR3 consists of 13 residues. Germline CDR1 and CDR2: GTSNPN and SVGIG (reference sequence). Clones were sequenced by immunoSEQ multiplex PCR, and TCRdb holds only the in-frame ones, with some missing. In total, the table holds fewer than 35,000 clones. This chain joins TRBV30 and TRBJ2-4; a weak D match, TRBD1 (6 bases). Sequenced: blood buffy coat. This receptor was taken from a woman between 18 and 70 years old with a cervical HPV16 infection that either progressed to CIN3+ or cleared (not recorded which). CDR3: CAWSRQGNYGQYF. CDR3 bases read: TGTGCCTGGAGTAGGCAGGGGAACTATGGT.